One and the same sample provided the 14 T cell receptor beta chains below, sequenced in a study of a mutant IDH1 vaccine in newly diagnosed glioma. The repertoire was sequenced with immunoSEQ multiplex PCR; TCRdb's copy has only in-frame clones and lacks some. This table holds under 65,000 clones, roughly 80% found once. This sample's time point: baseline, week 1 (first vaccination visit). The treatment denotes: pre-vaccination baseline after standard-of-care therapy. Specimen: PBMCs, collected from a glioma patient treated with radiotherapy, temozolomide or both. The receptors here all came from a woman in her 40s with glioma.

Here the CDR3 reads CASSTGGPGTDTQYF. In nucleotides, the CDR3 is TGTGCCAGTAGTACAGGGGGCCCAGGCACAGATACGCAGTATTTT. The V gene is TRBV19, the J gene TRBJ2-3, with 8 nucleotides matching TRBD1. CDR1 is LNHDA, CDR2 SQIVND, per germline (reference sequence). The CDR3 has 15 amino acids. J gave up 1 base and V 4 bases, and 4 bases lay outside the gene matches.

This chain joins TRBV12-5 and TRBJ2-5; a possible D gene is TRBD1 (6 bases). V lost 4 bases, J lost 1 base, and 19 bases lay in between. Germline V gene sequence: CDR1 LGHNT, CDR2 FRNRAP. The CDR3 is made up of 17 amino acids. The CDR3 DNA reads as TGTGCTAGTGGTTATCTAAGGGGACAAATGTTCCAAGAGACCCAGTACTTC. It specifies CASGYLRGQMFQETQYF.

This sequence joins TRBV29-1 and TRBJ2-2; the match to TRBD1 covers 7 bases. Germline V gives CDR1 SQVTM, CDR2 ANQGSEA. This CDR3 comprises 12 residues. The CDR3 DNA reads TGCGGCACAGGGGTTGGCACCGGGGAGCTGTTTTTT. Translating gives CGTGVGTGELFF.

V is TRBV5-1 and J is TRBJ1-6, with a weak D call TRBD1 (5 bases). This CDR3 has 15 amino acids. Germline lookup yields CDR1 SGHRS and CDR2 YFSETQ. With 4 bases removed from V and 8 bases from J, the gap between germline ends came to 16 bases. The chain's CDR3 is CASSAYSRGDSPLHF. The CDR3 region has the DNA TGCGCCAGCAGCGCGTACAGTAGGGGAGATTCACCCCTCCACTTT.

The chain combines TRBV6-1 with TRBJ2-7, with D possibly being TRBD1 or TRBD2 (5 bases each). V was shortened by 2 bases and J by 2 bases, with 13 bases between the two germline ends. CDR1 is MNHNS, CDR2 SASEGT, per germline. This CDR3 is 15 amino acids long. Here the CDR3 DNA reads TGTGCCAGCAGTGAACGGGACGGACGACCCTACGAGCAGTACTTC. Translation gives CASSERDGRPYEQYF.

The chain is built from TRBV18 and TRBJ1-6; D remains unclear. Germline loops: CDR1 KGHSH, CDR2 LQKENI. There are 15 residues in the CDR3. V was pared by 4 bases and J by 8 bases, with 15 bases between. The CDR3 nucleotides are TGTGCCAGCTCACAATCTCGACCGGCGGATTCACCCCTCCACTTT. It yields the protein CASSQSRPADSPLHF.

The rearrangement uses TRBV6-4 and TRBJ2-1, with 8 bases fitting TRBD2. The germline gives CDR1 MRHNA, CDR2 SNTAGT. The CDR3 spans 14 residues. The ends lost 3 bases at V and 6 bases at J; junction bases unmatched: 4. The CDR3 region has the DNA TGTGCCAGCAGTGAGAGCGGGGGTGTCAATGAGCAGTTCTTC. Translation: CASSESGGVNEQFF.

The V and J genes are TRBV30 and TRBJ1-5; 9 positions match TRBD1. CDR3 size: 15 residues. J gave up 8 bases and V 1 base, and 9 bases lay outside the gene matches. Germline loops: CDR1 GTSNPN, CDR2 SVGIG (reference sequence). The CDR3 DNA follows: TGTGCCTGGAGTGGCCGGGACAGGGATAGCGAGCCCCAGCATTTT. This sequence encodes CAWSGRDRDSEPQHF. The full variable domain, rest sourced from reference TRBV30 and TRBJ1-5, is SQTIHQWPATLVQPVGSPLSLECTVEGTSNPNLYWYRQAAGRGLQLLFYSVGIGQISSEVPQNLSASRPQDRQFILSSKKLLLSDSGFYLCAWSGRDRDSEPQHFGDGTRLSIL.

The chain combines TRBV19 with TRBJ1-5; D unclear. The CDR3 contains 13 residues. Trimming pared 6 bases from V and 5 bases from J, leaving 11 bases between. CDR1 is LNHDA, CDR2 SQIVND, per germline (reference sequence). CDR3 DNA: TGTGCCAGTAGCAAAGGGAGGGATCAGCCCCAGCATTTT. Protein sequence: CASSKGRDQPQHF.

V and J are TRBV7-2 and TRBJ2-1; TRBD2 matches 11 bases. CDR3 length equals 12 residues. Germline V gene data show CDR1 as SGHTA and CDR2 as FQGNSA. For the CDR3, the DNA is TGTGCGGGGGGACTAGCGGTCAATGAGCAGTTCTTC. Encoded protein: CAGGLAVNEQFF.

This chain connects TRBV6-5 to TRBJ1-1; the D is unclear. V gave up 0 bases and J gave up 3 bases, with 8 bases separating them. The CDR3 runs 14 residues. Germline loops: CDR1 MNHEY, CDR2 SVGAGI. Here the CDR3 DNA reads TGTGCCAGCAGTTACTCGTGGAGGGACACTGAAGCTTTCTTT. It specifies CASSYSWRDTEAFF.

The genes are TRBV19 and TRBJ1-2; D may be TRBD1 (5 bases). The V end lost 3 bases, the J end lost 7 bases, and 18 bases lay between the germline ends. Germline V gene data show CDR1 as LNHDA and CDR2 as SQIVND (reference sequence). This CDR3 is built from 15 residues. CDR3 sequence reads: CASSIGGGLDFGYTF. The CDR3 nucleotides read TGTGCCAGTAGTATCGGGGGGGGATTAGACTTTGGCTACACCTTC.

This chain uses TRBV4-3 with TRBJ1-1; D may be TRBD1 (5 bases). Trimming removed 4 bases at V and 4 bases at J, with 13 bases between. The germline CDR1 and CDR2 sequences are LGHNA and YSLEER. The CDR3 totals 14 residues. This CDR3 reads CASSLTGGPTEAFF. The CDR3 nucleotides read TGCGCCAGCAGCCTTACCGGGGGTCCCACTGAAGCTTTCTTT.

The J gene is TRBJ2-7, the V gene TRBV2; tentative D call: TRBD1 (6 bases). Germline CDR1 SNHLY, CDR2 FYNNEI. CDR3 length equals 15 residues. V lost 7 bases and J lost 2, with 18 bases in between. DNA of the CDR3: TGTGCCAGCATTCCTCTACAGGGTGTGACCTACGAGCAGTACTTC. This codes for CASIPLQGVTYEQYF.